Below, 7 T cell receptor beta chains from the same sample are listed, as sequenced in a study of blood T cell repertoires in COVID-19. Produced via immunoSEQ multiplex PCR; TCRdb's table is partial and in-frame only. Seen here are about 480,000 clones, roughly 89% observed once, and the top ten hold around 0.9%. Sequenced sample: peripheral blood. These receptors originate from a man aged 18-30 years with COVID-19, enrolled during active disease.

The V and J genes are TRBV11-3 and TRBJ2-1, with D perhaps TRBD2 (6 bases). The CDR3 totals 13 residues. Germline assignment: CDR1 SGHNT and CDR2 YENEEA. Trimming shortened V by 8 bases and J by 4 bases, and 12 bases separated the two germline ends. The CDR3 here is CASERAGYNEQFF. The CDR3 DNA reads as TGTGCCAGCGAACGAGCGGGTTACAATGAGCAGTTCTTC.

The rearrangement joins TRBV24-1 to TRBJ2-1, with unresolved D. Trimming removed 6 bases at V and 0 bases at J, with 11 bases between. The CDR3 covers 15 residues. Germline V gene data show CDR1 as KGHDR and CDR2 as SFDVKD. The CDR3 spells CATSSTPFSYNEQFF. The CDR3 DNA reads TGTGCCACCAGTTCGACTCCATTCTCCTACAATGAGCAGTTCTTC.

This chain connects TRBV7-2 to TRBJ1-3; D is unclear. CDR1 and CDR2 from the germline V gene are SGHTA and FQGNSA. The germline V and J ends were trimmed by 3 bases and 0 bases, with 6 bases remaining between them. The CDR3 totals 14 residues. The CDR3, as DNA: TGTGCCAGCAGCTTTAGTGTCTCTGGAAACACCATATATTTT. Its translation is CASSFSVSGNTIYF.

This chain connects TRBV7-2 to TRBJ2-7; D may be TRBD2 (5 bases). The CDR3 totals 17 residues. CDR1 and CDR2 (germline): SGHTA, FQGNSA. V lost 1 base to trimming and J lost 2 bases, with 18 bases between them. CDR3 amino acids: CASSLGAGRVRAYEQYF. CDR3 DNA: TGTGCCAGCAGCTTAGGGGCCGGGCGGGTAAGGGCCTACGAGCAGTACTTC.

The chain recombines TRBV19 with TRBJ1-1, with no clear D. V lost 8 bases and J lost 8, with 18 bases in between. This CDR3 comprises 13 residues. The germline V gene has CDR1 LNHDA and CDR2 SQIVND (reference sequence). CDR3 in amino acids: CASEGPGVPEAFF. The CDR3, as DNA: TGTGCCAGTGAAGGACCCGGGGTGCCCGAAGCTTTCTTT.

The genes are TRBV10-1 and TRBJ2-1; tentative D call: TRBD2 (5 bases). CDR3 length: 14 residues. V lost 2 bases, J lost 9 bases, and 14 bases lay in between. The germline V gene has CDR1 WNHNN and CDR2 SYGVQD (reference sequence). The CDR3 nucleotides read TGCGCCAGCAGTGAGGGACTGTCACGCTCTGAGCAGTTCTTC. Amino acids: CASSEGLSRSEQFF.

The genes are TRBV6-6 and TRBJ2-1; 13 bases are shared with TRBD2. Germline V gene data show CDR1 as MNHNY and CDR2 as SVGAGI (reference sequence). Losses at the gene ends were 6 bases for V and 0 bases for J; bases not matched to a gene: 14. This CDR3 comprises 20 residues. CDR3 sequence (DNA): TGTGCCAGCAGCCCCAGGACTAGCGGGAGACGGGTGGGCTCCTACAATGAGCAGTTCTTC. Translation gives CASSPRTSGRRVGSYNEQFF.